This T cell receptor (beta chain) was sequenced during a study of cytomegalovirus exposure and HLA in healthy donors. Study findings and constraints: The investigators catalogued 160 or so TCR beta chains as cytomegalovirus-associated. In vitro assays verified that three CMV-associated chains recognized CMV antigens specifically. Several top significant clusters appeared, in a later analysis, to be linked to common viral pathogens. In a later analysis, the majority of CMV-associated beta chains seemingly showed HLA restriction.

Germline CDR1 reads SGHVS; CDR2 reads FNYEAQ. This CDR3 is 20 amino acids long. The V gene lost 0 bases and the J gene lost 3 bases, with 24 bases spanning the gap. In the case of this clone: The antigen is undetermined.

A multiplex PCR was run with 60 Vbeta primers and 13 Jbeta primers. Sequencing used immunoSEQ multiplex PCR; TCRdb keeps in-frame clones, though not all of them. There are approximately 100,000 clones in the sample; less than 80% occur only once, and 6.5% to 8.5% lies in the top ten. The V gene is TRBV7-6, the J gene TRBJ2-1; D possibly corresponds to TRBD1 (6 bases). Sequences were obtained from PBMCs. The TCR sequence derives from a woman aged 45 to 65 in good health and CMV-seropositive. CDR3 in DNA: TGTGCCAGCAGCTTAGCGGGGCAGGGGCCCTCTACCGCATACTACAATGAGCAGTTCTTC. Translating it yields CASSLAGQGPSTAYYNEQFF.